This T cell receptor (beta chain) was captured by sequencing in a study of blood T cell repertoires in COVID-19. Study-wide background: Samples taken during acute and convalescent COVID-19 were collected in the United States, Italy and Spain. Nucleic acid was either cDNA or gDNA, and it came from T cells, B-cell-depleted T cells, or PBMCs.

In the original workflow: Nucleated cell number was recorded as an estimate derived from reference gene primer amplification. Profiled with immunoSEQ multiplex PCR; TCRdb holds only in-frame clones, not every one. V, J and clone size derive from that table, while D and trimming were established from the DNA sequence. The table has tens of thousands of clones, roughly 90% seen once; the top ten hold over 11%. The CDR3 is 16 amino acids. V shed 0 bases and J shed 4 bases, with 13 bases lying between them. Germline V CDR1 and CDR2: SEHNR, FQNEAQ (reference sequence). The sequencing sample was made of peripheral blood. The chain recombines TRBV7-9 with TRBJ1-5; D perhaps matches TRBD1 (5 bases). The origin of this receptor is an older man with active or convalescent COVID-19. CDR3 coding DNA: TGTGCCAGCAGCTTAGCGCATGACAGCCGTAATCAGCCCCAGCATTTT. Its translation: CASSLAHDSRNQPQHF.